The text below deals with one T cell receptor beta chain. This PCR relied on a set of 60 Vbeta primers and 13 Jbeta primers. Sequenced by immunoSEQ multiplex PCR; TCRdb stores in-frame clones only, minus some. This sample has fewer than 200,000 clones, with approximately 79% found just once. This record comes from a study of cytomegalovirus exposure and HLA in healthy donors. The CDR3 is made up of 13 amino acids. Looked up from germline, CDR1 is LNHDA and CDR2 is SQIVND (reference sequence). The V and J ends lost 4 bases and 4 bases respectively, with 11 bases between them. Input material: PBMCs. The rearrangement uses TRBV19 and TRBJ2-7; possibly TRBD1 for D (7 bases). This receptor was taken from a man in his 60s in good health and CMV-seronegative. CDR3 amino acids: CASSRRDRYEQYF. CDR3 in DNA: TGTGCCAGTAGTAGGAGGGACAGATACGAGCAGTACTTC.